Shown below are 5 T cell receptor beta chains from a single sample sequenced in a study of T cell clonotyping in hematopoietic cell transplantation. Sequencing was performed with immunoSEQ multiplex PCR; in TCRdb, only in-frame clones are kept and a portion is missing. The sample has fewer than 30,000 clones; approximately 96% are singletons. Sequencing input: peripheral blood mononuclear cells. Every receptor here comes from a man aged 50-59 years in good health. Some clones in this sample may be carry-over from other donors' samples.

The chain joins TRBV19 to TRBJ1-1; maybe TRBD1 (6 bases). Germline V gene data show CDR1 as LNHDA and CDR2 as SQIVND (reference sequence). Trimming removed 5 bases from V and 2 bases from J, with 9 bases in between. The CDR3 loop spans 13 amino acids. The CDR3 spells CASSWTENTEAFF. The CDR3 coding sequence is TGTGCCAGTAGTTGGACAGAAAACACTGAAGCTTTCTTT.

The chain couples TRBV29-1 to TRBJ1-1; D not resolved. The CDR3 sequence is 15 residues long. Germline V gene sequence: CDR1 SQVTM, CDR2 ANQGSEA. V was pared by 3 bases and J by 1 base, with 15 bases between. CDR3 sequence (DNA): TGCAGCGTTGACGTGACGAGCAGGCGGAACACTGAAGCTTTCTTT. It codes for CSVDVTSRRNTEAFF.

This clone was recorded a few times. This chain links TRBV23-1 with TRBJ1-5, with TRBD1 matching over 7 bases. TRBV23-1 is annotated as an ORF whose role is uncertain. The junction had 7 bases not matched to a gene; V was cut back by 6 bases and J by 2 bases. The CDR3 totals 15 residues. CDR3 amino acids: CASSLRDSGNQPQHF. CDR3 DNA: TGCGCCAGCAGCCTCCGGGACAGCGGCAATCAGCCCCAGCATTTT.

This rearrangement joins TRBV6-4 to TRBJ1-6; no firm D call. Germline lookup yields CDR1 MRHNA and CDR2 SNTAGT. The CDR3 spans 15 residues. With 3 bases removed from V and 8 bases from J, the gap between germline ends came to 14 bases. The CDR3, as DNA: TGTGCCAGCAGTGAGTCCCTCGGAGGAGATTCACCCCTCCACTTT. Residues: CASSESLGGDSPLHF.

The chain uses TRBV5-1 and TRBJ2-5; perhaps TRBD1 as D (5 bases). This CDR3 is built from 14 residues. CDR1 is SGHRS, CDR2 YFSETQ, per germline. With 5 bases removed from V and 1 base from J, the gap between germline ends came to 12 bases. DNA of the CDR3: TGCGCCAGCAGTCCTTCTGGGGCCCAAGAGACCCAGTACTTC. This codes for CASSPSGAQETQYF.